The 5 T cell receptor beta chains below were found in one sample sequenced in a study of cytomegalovirus exposure and HLA in healthy donors. The PCR had 60 Vbeta and 13 Jbeta primers. Libraries were prepared by immunoSEQ multiplex PCR; TCRdb keeps only in-frame clonotypes and omits some of them. Found here are about 120,000 clones, roughly 66% of them singletons; the top ten hold 1.5%. The source material was PBMCs. These receptor sequences come from a man younger than 35 in good health and CMV-seronegative.

V and J are TRBV5-5 and TRBJ2-5; 7 nucleotides align to TRBD2. Germline loops: CDR1 SGHKS, CDR2 YYEKEE (reference sequence). This CDR3 region has 13 residues. Trimming at V came to 0 bases and at J to 4 bases, leaving 0 bases not matched to a gene. As DNA, the CDR3 is TGTGCCAGCAGCTTGGGGGAGGGAGAGACCCAGTACTTC. Residues: CASSLGEGETQYF.

Comments on this clone: A junction end diverges from the germline sequence, so it may reflect a read error. V gene TRBV29-1 combines with J gene TRBJ1-2, with D perhaps TRBD1 (5 bases). The CDR3 sequence is 12 residues long. Germline CDR1 SQVTM, CDR2 ANQGSEA. As DNA, the CDR3 is TGCAGCGTTGCAGGGACGGACTATGGCTACCCCTTC. This encodes CSVAGTDYGYPF.

The chain has TRBV6-1 and TRBJ2-3; D is ambiguous. The V end lost 7 bases, the J end lost 5 bases, and 10 bases lay between the germline ends. The CDR3 totals 12 residues. From germline, CDR1 is MNHNS and CDR2 SASEGT. CDR3: CASNPHLDTQYF. The CDR3 nucleotides read TGTGCCAGCAATCCCCATTTAGATACGCAGTATTTT.

The rearrangement links TRBV10-1 to TRBJ1-1, with 12 positions matching TRBD1. The germline gives CDR1 WNHNN, CDR2 SYGVQD (reference sequence). There are 16 residues in the CDR3. With V trimmed by 5 bases and J by 2 bases, 6 bases remained unmatched. CDR3 loop: CASSTGTGGSNTEAFF. Written as DNA, the CDR3 is TGCGCCAGCAGTACCGGGACAGGGGGCTCCAACACTGAAGCTTTCTTT.

This clone was detected once. The J gene is TRBJ1-2, the V gene TRBV5-1, with no clear D. The CDR3 length is 14 residues. Germline lookup yields CDR1 SGHRS and CDR2 YFSETQ. V was cut by 2 bases and J by 6 bases, with 14 bases left in between. The CDR3, as DNA: TGCGCCAGCAGCTTAAGTGAGGGTAGGGATGGCTACACCTTC. It specifies CASSLSEGRDGYTF.